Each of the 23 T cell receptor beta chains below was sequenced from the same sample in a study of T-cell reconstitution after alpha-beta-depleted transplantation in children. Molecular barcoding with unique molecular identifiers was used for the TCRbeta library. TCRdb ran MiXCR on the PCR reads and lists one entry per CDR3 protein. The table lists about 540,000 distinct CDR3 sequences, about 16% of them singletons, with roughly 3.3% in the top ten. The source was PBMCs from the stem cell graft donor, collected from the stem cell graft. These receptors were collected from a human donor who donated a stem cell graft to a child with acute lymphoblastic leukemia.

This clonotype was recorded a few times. CDR3 in amino acids: CASSMEAGINTEAFF. Written as DNA, the CDR3 is TGTGCCAGCAGCATGGAGGCAGGGATAAACACTGAAGCTTTCTTT. The J gene is TRBJ1-1, the V gene TRBV3-1; D is perhaps TRBD1 (5 bases). The CDR3 is 15 amino acids. The V and J ends lost 5 bases and 2 bases respectively, with 15 bases between them. Germline V lookup: CDR1 LGHDT, CDR2 YNNKEL (reference sequence).

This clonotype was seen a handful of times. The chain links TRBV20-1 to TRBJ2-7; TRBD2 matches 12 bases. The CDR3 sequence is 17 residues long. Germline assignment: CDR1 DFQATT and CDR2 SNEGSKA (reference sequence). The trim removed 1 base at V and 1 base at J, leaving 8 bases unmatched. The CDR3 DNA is TGCAGTGCTAGAGCCCGCACTAGCGGGAGGACTTCCTACGAGCAGTACTTC. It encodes CSARARTSGRTSYEQYF.

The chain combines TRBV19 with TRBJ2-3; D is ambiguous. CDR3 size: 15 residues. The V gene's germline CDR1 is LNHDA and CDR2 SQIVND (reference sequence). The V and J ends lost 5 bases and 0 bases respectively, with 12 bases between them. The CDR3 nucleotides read TGTGCCAGTAGTGTCCGGGCGCCTAGCACAGATACGCAGTATTTT. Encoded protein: CASSVRAPSTDTQYF.

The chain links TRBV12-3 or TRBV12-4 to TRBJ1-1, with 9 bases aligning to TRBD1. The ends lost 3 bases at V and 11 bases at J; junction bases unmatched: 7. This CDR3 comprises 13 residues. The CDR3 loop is CASSFQDRGEAFF. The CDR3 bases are TGTGCCAGCAGTTTCCAGGACAGGGGCGAGGCTTTCTTT.

The CDR3 sequence: CASSQSSGLRGNYNSPLHF. The CDR3 nucleotides are TGCGCCAGCAGCCAATCCTCGGGGCTCAGGGGAAATTATAATTCACCCCTCCACTTT. The chain recombines TRBV4-1 with TRBJ1-6; D possibly corresponds to TRBD1 (6 bases). Trimming left V 2 bases short and J 4 bases short, with 21 bases between. Germline loops: CDR1 MGHRA, CDR2 YSYEKL. The CDR3 has 19 amino acids.

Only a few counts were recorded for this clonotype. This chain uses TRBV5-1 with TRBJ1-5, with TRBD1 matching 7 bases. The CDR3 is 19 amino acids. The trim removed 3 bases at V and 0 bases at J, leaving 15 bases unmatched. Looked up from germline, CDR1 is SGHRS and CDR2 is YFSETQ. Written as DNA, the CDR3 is TGCGCCAGCAGCTCGCCGGTGGGCAGGGGGAATGATAGCAATCAGCCCCAGCATTTT. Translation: CASSSPVGRGNDSNQPQHF.

CDR3 nucleotide sequence: TGCGCCAGCAACTGGGGGGCAATTGAAGCAGATACGCAGTATTTT. Translation gives CASNWGAIEADTQYF. The rearrangement uses TRBV5-1 and TRBJ2-3, with D perhaps TRBD1 or TRBD2 (6 bases each). Germline lookup yields CDR1 SGHRS and CDR2 YFSETQ. CDR3 length equals 15 residues. The V and J ends lost 6 bases and 4 bases respectively, with 18 bases between them. The full variable domain, completed using reference TRBV5-1 and TRBJ2-3, is KAGVTQTPRYLIKTRGQQVTLSCSPISGHRSVSWYQQTPGQGLQFLFEYFSETQRNKGNFPGRFSGRQFSNSRSEMNVSTLELGDSALYLCASNWGAIEADTQYFGPGTRLTVL.

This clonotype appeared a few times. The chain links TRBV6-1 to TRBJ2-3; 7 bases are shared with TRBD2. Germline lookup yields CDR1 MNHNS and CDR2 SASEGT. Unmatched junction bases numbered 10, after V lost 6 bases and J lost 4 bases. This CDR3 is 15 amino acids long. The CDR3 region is CASSPLASQADTQYF. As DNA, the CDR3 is TGTGCCAGCAGCCCACTAGCGAGCCAGGCAGATACGCAGTATTTT.

The CDR3 region has the DNA TGTGCCAGCATCCACCTTCTAGCACTCACCTACAATGAGCAGTTCTTC. The encoded protein is CASIHLLALTYNEQFF. The chain uses TRBV6-2 or TRBV6-3 and TRBJ2-1; possible D gene TRBD2, 5 bases. Germline-derived CDR1 and CDR2 are MNHEY and SVGEGT. Trimming took off 7 bases at V and 2 bases at J, with 18 bases between the two ends. There are 16 residues in the CDR3.

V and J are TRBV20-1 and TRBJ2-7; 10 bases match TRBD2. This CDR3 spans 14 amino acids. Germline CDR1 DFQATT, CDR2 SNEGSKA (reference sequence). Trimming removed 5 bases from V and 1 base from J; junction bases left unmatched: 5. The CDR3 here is CSAYGLADSYEQYF. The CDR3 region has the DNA TGCAGTGCTTACGGACTAGCGGATTCCTACGAGCAGTACTTC.

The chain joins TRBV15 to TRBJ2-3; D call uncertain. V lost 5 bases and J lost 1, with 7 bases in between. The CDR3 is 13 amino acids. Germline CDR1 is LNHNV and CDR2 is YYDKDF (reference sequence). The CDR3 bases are TGTGCCACCAGCGAAGGACGCACAGATACGCAGTATTTT. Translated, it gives CATSEGRTDTQYF.

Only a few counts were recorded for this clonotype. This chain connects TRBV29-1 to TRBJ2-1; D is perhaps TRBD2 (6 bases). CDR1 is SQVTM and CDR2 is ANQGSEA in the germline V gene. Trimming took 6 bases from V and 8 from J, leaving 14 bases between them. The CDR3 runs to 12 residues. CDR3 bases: TGCAGCGTCCCGGGACTGCCAGATGAGCAGTTCTTC. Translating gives CSVPGLPDEQFF.

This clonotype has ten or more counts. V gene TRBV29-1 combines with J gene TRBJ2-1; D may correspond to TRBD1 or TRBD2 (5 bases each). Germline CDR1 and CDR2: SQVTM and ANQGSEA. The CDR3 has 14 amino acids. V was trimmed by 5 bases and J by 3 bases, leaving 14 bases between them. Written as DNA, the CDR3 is TGCAGCGTTCGGGACCAAGGGTACTACAATGAGCAGTTCTTC. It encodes CSVRDQGYYNEQFF.

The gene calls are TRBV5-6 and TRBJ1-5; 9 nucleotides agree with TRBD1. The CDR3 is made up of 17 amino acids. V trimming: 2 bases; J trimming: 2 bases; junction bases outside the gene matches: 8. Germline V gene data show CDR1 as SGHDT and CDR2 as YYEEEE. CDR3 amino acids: CASSLMRTGAGNQPQHF. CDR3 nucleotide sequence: TGTGCCAGCAGCTTAATGAGGACAGGGGCTGGCAATCAGCCCCAGCATTTT.

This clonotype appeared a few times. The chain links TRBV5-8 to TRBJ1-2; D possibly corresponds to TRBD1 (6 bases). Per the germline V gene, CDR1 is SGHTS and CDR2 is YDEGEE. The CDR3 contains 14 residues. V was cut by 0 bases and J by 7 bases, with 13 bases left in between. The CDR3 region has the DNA TGTGCCAGCAGCTTGGAACGGGGGGGCCCTGGCTACACCTTC. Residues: CASSLERGGPGYTF.

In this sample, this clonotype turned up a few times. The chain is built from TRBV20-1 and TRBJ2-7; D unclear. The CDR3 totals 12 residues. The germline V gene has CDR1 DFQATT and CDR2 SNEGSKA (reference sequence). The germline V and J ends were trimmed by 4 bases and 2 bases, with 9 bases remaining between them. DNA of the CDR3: TGCAGTGCTAATCGGCCCCCCTACGAGCAGTACTTC. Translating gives CSANRPPYEQYF.

This chain's CDR3 is CASSVDTRLAGDDQFF. The DNA of the CDR3 is TGTGCCAGCAGCGTAGACACGAGACTAGCGGGAGACGATCAGTTCTTC. The rearrangement uses TRBV9 and TRBJ2-1; 12 bases fit TRBD2. There are 16 residues in the CDR3. Germline V gives CDR1 SGDLS, CDR2 YYNGEE. The junction had 11 bases not matched to a gene; V was cut back by 0 bases and J by 13 bases.

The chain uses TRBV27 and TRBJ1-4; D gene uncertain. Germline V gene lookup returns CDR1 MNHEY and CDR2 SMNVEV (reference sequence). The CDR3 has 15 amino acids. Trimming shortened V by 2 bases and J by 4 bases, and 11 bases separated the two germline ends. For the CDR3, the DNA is TGTGCCAGCAGTTTAGGCCGGGGATTTAATGAAAAACTGTTTTTT. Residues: CASSLGRGFNEKLFF.

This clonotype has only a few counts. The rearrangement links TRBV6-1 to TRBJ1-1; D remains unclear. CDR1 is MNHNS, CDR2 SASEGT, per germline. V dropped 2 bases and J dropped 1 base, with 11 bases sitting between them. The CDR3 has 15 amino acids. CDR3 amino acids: CASSEIVTRNTEAFF. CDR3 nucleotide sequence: TGTGCCAGCAGTGAAATAGTGACAAGGAACACTGAAGCTTTCTTT.

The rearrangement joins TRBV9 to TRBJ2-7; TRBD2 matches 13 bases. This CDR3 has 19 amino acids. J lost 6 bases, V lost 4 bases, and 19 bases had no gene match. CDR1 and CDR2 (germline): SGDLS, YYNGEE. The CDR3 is CASSPDRGTGTSGISEQYF. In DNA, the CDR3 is TGTGCCAGCAGCCCCGATAGGGGGACCGGGACTAGCGGGATTTCCGAGCAGTACTTC.

CDR3 nucleotides: TGTGCCAGTAGTGCTCCCGGGTTTAATGAGCAGTTCTTC. Amino acid sequence: CASSAPGFNEQFF. The chain employs TRBV19 and TRBJ2-1; no clear D gene. Looked up from germline, CDR1 is LNHDA and CDR2 is SQIVND (reference sequence). V lost 5 bases and J lost 7, with 12 bases in between. This CDR3 comprises 13 residues.

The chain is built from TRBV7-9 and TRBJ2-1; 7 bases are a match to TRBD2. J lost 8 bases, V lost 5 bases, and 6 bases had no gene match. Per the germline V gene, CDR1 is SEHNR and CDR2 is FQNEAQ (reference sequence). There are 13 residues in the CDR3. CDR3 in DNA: TGTGCCAGCAGCCCGGGGGAGGGCTATGAGCAGTTCTTC. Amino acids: CASSPGEGYEQFF.

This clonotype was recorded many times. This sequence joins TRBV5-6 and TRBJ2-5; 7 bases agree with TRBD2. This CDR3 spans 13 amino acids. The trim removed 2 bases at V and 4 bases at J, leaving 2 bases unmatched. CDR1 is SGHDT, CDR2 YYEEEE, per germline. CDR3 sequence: CASSLVAGETQYF. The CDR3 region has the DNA TGTGCCAGCAGCTTAGTAGCGGGAGAGACCCAGTACTTC.